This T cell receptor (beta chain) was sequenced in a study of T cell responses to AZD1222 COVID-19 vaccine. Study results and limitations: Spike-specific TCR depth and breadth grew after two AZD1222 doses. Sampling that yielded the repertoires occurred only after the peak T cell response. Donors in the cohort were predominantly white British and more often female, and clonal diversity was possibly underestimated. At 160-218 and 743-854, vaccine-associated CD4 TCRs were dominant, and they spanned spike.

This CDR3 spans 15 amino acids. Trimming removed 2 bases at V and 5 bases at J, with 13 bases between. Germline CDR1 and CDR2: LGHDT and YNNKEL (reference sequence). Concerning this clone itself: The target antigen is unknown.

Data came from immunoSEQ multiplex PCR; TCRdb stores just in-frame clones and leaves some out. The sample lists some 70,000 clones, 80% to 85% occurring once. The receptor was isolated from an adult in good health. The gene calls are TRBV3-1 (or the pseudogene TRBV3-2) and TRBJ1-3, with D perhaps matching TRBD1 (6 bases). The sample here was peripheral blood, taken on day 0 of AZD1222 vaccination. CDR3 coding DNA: TGTGCCAGCAGCCAATTGACAGGTCTAAGAAACACCATATATTTT. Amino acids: CASSQLTGLRNTIYF.